These 7 T cell receptor beta chains came from one sample sequenced in a study of blood T cell repertoires in COVID-19 (dated by TCRdb to 2018 to 2020). Receptor libraries were prepared by the immunoSEQ multiplex PCR assay. Held by TCRdb, this immuneACCESS table contains in-frame sequences only and omits some clones. Under half of the omission traces to an unresolved V gene where checked; the cause of the rest is unknown. The sample profile shows 180,000 or so clones; 75% to 80% of them were found once. More than 6.5% of the sample is held by the ten biggest clonotypes. The sequenced sample was peripheral blood. These receptors came from a woman between 45 and 65 years old with active or convalescent COVID-19.

V and J are TRBV29-1 and TRBJ1-4; D possibly corresponds to TRBD1 (6 bases). Between the trimmed V and J ends, which lost 3 bases and 4 bases, there was a span of 12 bases. The CDR3 runs to 14 residues. CDR1 is SQVTM and CDR2 is ANQGSEA in the germline V gene. The CDR3 DNA sequence: TGCAGCGTTGAGTCCCAGGACAGTAATGAAAAACTGTTTTTT. This encodes CSVESQDSNEKLFF.

The J gene is TRBJ1-2, the V gene TRBV9; the D is unclear. Germline V gene data show CDR1 as SGDLS and CDR2 as YYNGEE. Trimming cost V 6 bases and J 7 bases, with 22 bases left between them. The CDR3 runs 15 residues. CDR3 region: CASTLPRGQGGGYTF. In nucleotides, the CDR3 is TGTGCCAGCACCCTACCCCGTGGGCAAGGAGGTGGCTACACCTTC.

The chain carries TRBV19 and TRBJ1-1; the match to TRBD1 covers 10 bases. Trimming took 6 bases from V and 4 from J; bases not matched to a gene: 5. The germline CDR1 and CDR2 sequences are LNHDA and SQIVND (reference sequence). The CDR3 length is 14 residues. CDR3 residues: CASRGRDRGTEAFF. The CDR3 coding sequence is TGTGCCAGTAGGGGCCGGGACAGGGGCACTGAAGCTTTCTTT. Full variable domain (rest looked up from reference TRBV19 and TRBJ1-1): DGGITQSPKYLFRKEGQNVTLSCEQNLNHDAMYWYRQDPGQGLRLIYYSQIVNDFQKGDIAEGYSVSREKKESFPLTVTSAQKNPTAFYLCASRGRDRGTEAFFGQGTRLTVV.

J is TRBJ1-5 and V is TRBV12-5; D unresolved. Between the trimmed V and J ends, which lost 7 bases and 2 bases, there was a span of 12 bases. This CDR3 region has 14 residues. Germline V lookup: CDR1 LGHNT, CDR2 FRNRAP. The chain's CDR3 is CASASGQGNQPQHF. The CDR3, as DNA: TGTGCTAGTGCCTCTGGGCAGGGCAATCAGCCCCAGCATTTT.

V usage is TRBV5-5 and J usage is TRBJ1-1; no clear D. This CDR3 contains 14 residues. The germline V gene encodes CDR1 SGHKS and CDR2 YYEKEE (reference sequence). V dropped 1 base and J dropped 6 bases, with 13 bases sitting between them. This chain's CDR3 is CASSLLNSPAEAFF. In DNA, the CDR3 is TGTGCCAGCAGCTTGCTAAACTCGCCCGCTGAAGCTTTCTTT.

The gene calls are TRBV7-2 and TRBJ1-1; 8 bases align to TRBD1. The germline V gene has CDR1 SGHTA and CDR2 FQGNSA. The CDR3 has 13 residues. V trimming: 0 bases; J trimming: 8 bases; junction bases outside the gene matches: 2. The CDR3 is CASSLAGQGEAFF. In nucleotides, the CDR3 is TGTGCCAGCAGCTTAGCCGGACAGGGCGAAGCTTTCTTT.

The DNA of the CDR3 is TGTGCCAGCAGCCAGGAGGCGGGGCAAGGGACTGAAGCTTTCTTT. Its translation: CASSQEAGQGTEAFF. The rearrangement uses TRBV4-2 and TRBJ1-1; D might be TRBD1 (5 bases). V was trimmed by 3 bases and J by 5 bases, leaving 16 bases between them. Germline CDR1 and CDR2: LGHNA and YNFKEQ. The CDR3 length is 15 residues.